The 27 T cell receptor beta chains reported below all come from one sample, sequenced in a study of shared clonotypes between healthy human individuals. Naive CD8 cells, CD45RO-negative and positively selected for CCR7, excluded terminally differentiated effector memory CD45RA+ cells. Profiled with immunoSEQ multiplex PCR; TCRdb holds only in-frame clones, not every one. The sample contains 2 million to 2.5 million clones, over 85% of which appear only once. Sequencing was done on a sample of naive CD8+ T cells sorted from blood. The receptors here all came from a man aged 18 to 29 in good health.

The chain uses TRBV4-3 and TRBJ1-2; D remains ambiguous. The CDR3 contains 17 residues. The ends were cut back, 0 bases at V and 4 bases at J, with 18 bases in the middle. Germline CDR1 is LGHNA and CDR2 is YSLEER. CDR3 coding DNA: TGCGCCAGCAGCCAAGATTTTAGCGTCCCCCTAATCTATGGCTACACCTTC. Translated: CASSQDFSVPLIYGYTF.

The CDR3 protein is CASSYSRNQPQHF. The CDR3 bases are TGTGCCAGCAGTTACAGTAGAAATCAGCCCCAGCATTTT. The chain has TRBV28 and TRBJ1-5; D unclear. V gave up 4 bases and J gave up 4 bases, with 8 bases separating them. Germline values: CDR1 MDHEN, CDR2 SYDVKM. The CDR3 length is 13 residues.

V gene TRBV9 combines with J gene TRBJ2-3; D uncertain. Germline V gene lookup returns CDR1 SGDLS and CDR2 YYNGEE. This CDR3 region has 12 residues. Trimming shortened V by 3 bases and J by 6 bases, and 8 bases separated the two germline ends. This chain's CDR3 is CASSGRLDTQYF. As DNA, the CDR3 is TGTGCCAGCAGCGGACGACTGGATACGCAGTATTTT.

The genes are TRBV28 and TRBJ1-5; D not certain. Looked up from germline, CDR1 is MDHEN and CDR2 is SYDVKM. The CDR3 extends over 15 amino acids. Trimming left V 0 bases short and J 6 bases short, with 12 bases between. The CDR3: CASSLWGSLGQPQHF. Written as DNA, the CDR3 is TGTGCCAGCAGTTTATGGGGGAGCTTAGGTCAGCCCCAGCATTTT.

The chain combines TRBV28 with TRBJ1-1, with no clear D. From germline, CDR1 is MDHEN and CDR2 SYDVKM. V lost 3 bases and J 0 bases, leaving 8 bases between the germline ends. The CDR3 extends over 14 amino acids. The CDR3 protein is CASSFQVMNTEAFF. The CDR3 DNA sequence: TGTGCCAGCAGTTTTCAGGTAATGAACACTGAAGCTTTCTTT.

V gene TRBV6-5 combines with J gene TRBJ1-2; no clear D. This CDR3 has 13 amino acids. The V and J ends lost 2 bases and 5 bases respectively, with 9 bases between them. Germline lookup yields CDR1 MNHEY and CDR2 SVGAGI. CDR3 sequence: CASSYADRYGYTF. The CDR3 DNA reads as TGTGCCAGCAGTTACGCCGACCGGTATGGCTACACCTTC.

The rearrangement uses TRBV6-5 and TRBJ2-3; 10 bases match TRBD2. The CDR3 runs to 16 residues. Unmatched junction bases numbered 4, after V lost 2 bases and J lost 2 bases. CDR1 is MNHEY, CDR2 SVGAGI, per germline. CDR3 bases: TGTGCCAGCAGTTACCAAGCGGGAGGGCCCACAGATACGCAGTATTTT. Translation: CASSYQAGGPTDTQYF.

The chain employs TRBV5-6 and TRBJ2-1; a possible D gene is TRBD1 (6 bases). CDR1 and CDR2 from the germline V gene are SGHDT and YYEEEE. The CDR3 loop spans 14 amino acids. V lost 7 bases and J 3 bases, leaving 14 bases between the germline ends. The CDR3 reads CASVPATGYNEQFF. CDR3 bases: TGTGCCAGCGTACCGGCGACAGGCTACAATGAGCAGTTCTTC. Full variable domain (outside the CDR3, taken from reference TRBV5-6 and TRBJ2-1): DAGVTQSPTHLIKTRGQQVTLRCSPKSGHDTVSWYQQALGQGPQFIFQYYEEEERQRGNFPDRFSGHQFPNYSSELNVNALLLGDSALYLCASVPATGYNEQFFGPGTRLTVL.

This rearrangement joins TRBV7-9 to TRBJ1-2; TRBD1 matches at 7 bases. The CDR3 contains 14 residues. Unmatched junction bases numbered 8, after V lost 6 bases and J lost 4 bases. The germline V gene encodes CDR1 SEHNR and CDR2 FQNEAQ (reference sequence). CDR3 in DNA: TGTGCCAGCAGTCCAACAGGGGACCCCTATGGCTACACCTTC. This gives the protein CASSPTGDPYGYTF.

The chain uses TRBV27 and TRBJ1-2, with D unclear. The CDR3 consists of 14 residues. Germline CDR1 reads MNHEY; CDR2 reads SMNVEV (reference sequence). V was trimmed by 4 bases and J by 7 bases, leaving 16 bases between them. This CDR3 reads CASSSNPGPGGYTF. In DNA form, the CDR3 reads TGTGCCAGCAGTTCCAATCCTGGACCCGGTGGCTACACCTTC.

DNA for the CDR3: TGTGCCAGCAGCTTTCCGGGACTAGACAATGAGCAGTTCTTC. It is translated as CASSFPGLDNEQFF. The genes are TRBV5-6 and TRBJ2-1; the match to TRBD2 covers 8 bases. J lost 5 bases, V lost 2 bases, and 3 bases had no gene match. CDR1 and CDR2 from the germline V gene are SGHDT and YYEEEE. This CDR3 spans 14 amino acids.

The chain joins TRBV5-1 to TRBJ1-1, with 8 bases identical to TRBD1. Germline V gene sequence: CDR1 SGHRS, CDR2 YFSETQ. The trim removed 5 bases at V and 3 bases at J, leaving 6 bases unmatched. This CDR3 is built from 14 residues. This CDR3 is CASSQDRVYTEAFF. The CDR3 region has the DNA TGCGCCAGCAGTCAGGACAGGGTGTACACTGAAGCTTTCTTT.

This chain links TRBV7-9 with TRBJ2-3, with D possibly matching TRBD2 (6 bases). V was pared by 4 bases and J by 1 base, with 9 bases between. This CDR3 contains 14 residues. CDR1 SEHNR and CDR2 FQNEAQ come from the germline V gene (reference sequence). CDR3 coding DNA: TGTGCCAGCAGCTCGACTAGGGGCACAGATACGCAGTATTTT. It encodes CASSSTRGTDTQYF.

This chain links TRBV5-1 with TRBJ1-5; TRBD1 matches at 11 bases. Germline values: CDR1 SGHRS, CDR2 YFSETQ. V was pared by 4 bases and J by 8 bases, with 11 bases of the junction left unmatched. The CDR3 spans 16 residues. CDR3 amino acids: CASSPGTGGLLEPQHF. The CDR3 nucleotides are TGCGCCAGCAGCCCGGGGACAGGGGGTCTATTGGAGCCCCAGCATTTT.

The CDR3 here is CASSLSPRNSYEQYF. The CDR3 nucleotides read TGTGCCAGCAGTTTATCCCCCCGAAATTCCTACGAGCAGTACTTC. The chain uses TRBV27 and TRBJ2-7, with D uncertain. The CDR3 length is 15 residues. Germline V gene data show CDR1 as MNHEY and CDR2 as SMNVEV (reference sequence). V lost 0 bases and J lost 1, with 10 bases in between.

This chain joins TRBV18 and TRBJ1-6, with 8 bases that match TRBD1. V lost 5 bases to trimming and J lost 7 bases; unmatched junction nucleotides: 7. Looked up from germline, CDR1 is KGHSH and CDR2 is LQKENI. The CDR3 has 15 amino acids. CDR3 DNA: TGTGCCAGCTCAAGTGGACAGGGCCGGAATTCACCCCTCCACTTT. Protein: CASSSGQGRNSPLHF.

This sequence joins TRBV9 and TRBJ1-6, with D unclear. The CDR3 totals 15 residues. CDR1 and CDR2 from the germline V gene are SGDLS and YYNGEE. With 4 bases removed from V and 6 bases from J, the gap between germline ends came to 14 bases. CDR3 residues: CASSSSEGSNSPLHF. The DNA for the CDR3 is TGTGCCAGCAGCTCTTCGGAGGGCTCTAATTCACCCCTCCACTTT.

The chain combines TRBV28 with TRBJ1-3; a possible D gene is TRBD1 (5 bases). This CDR3 contains 15 residues. From germline, CDR1 is MDHEN and CDR2 SYDVKM. V was pared by 3 bases and J by 0 bases, with 9 bases between. The CDR3 DNA is TGTGCCAGCAGTTTCCTAGGGGTCTCTGGAAACACCATATATTTT. This translates into CASSFLGVSGNTIYF.

The rearrangement links TRBV7-6 to TRBJ1-3, with D possibly being TRBD1 (6 bases). The V gene lost 5 bases and the J gene lost 0 bases, with 14 bases spanning the gap. The CDR3 totals 16 residues. Germline loops: CDR1 SGHVS, CDR2 FNYEAQ. The CDR3 DNA sequence: TGTGCCAGCAGCCCAGGACAGTTCCTCTCTGGAAACACCATATATTTT. The encoded protein is CASSPGQFLSGNTIYF.

The V call is TRBV5-5, the J call TRBJ1-1; D possibly corresponds to TRBD1 (6 bases). CDR3 length: 13 amino acids. Germline CDR1 and CDR2: SGHKS and YYEKEE (reference sequence). Trimming pared 4 bases from V and 5 bases from J, leaving 12 bases between. The CDR3 DNA reads as TGTGCCAGCAGCCAGGGGTTGGAGACTGAAGCTTTCTTT. Protein: CASSQGLETEAFF. Based on the CDR3 plus reference TRBV5-5 and TRBJ1-1, the full variable domain is DAGVTQSPTHLIKTRGQQVTLRCSPISGHKSVSWYQQVLGQGPQFIFQYYEKEERGRGNFPDRFSARQFPNYSSELNVNALLLGDSALYLCASSQGLETEAFFGQGTRLTVV.

The V and J genes are TRBV6-5 and TRBJ2-1; 13 nucleotides match TRBD2. The V gene end was trimmed by 4 bases and the J gene end by 6 bases; junction bases not matched to a gene: 3. The CDR3 has 15 amino acids. Germline V gene sequence: CDR1 MNHEY, CDR2 SVGAGI. CDR3 nucleotides: TGTGCCAGCAGTTCGACTAGCGGGAGGTTCAATGAGCAGTTCTTC. Its protein is CASSSTSGRFNEQFF.

The chain employs TRBV9 and TRBJ2-5; 10 nucleotides match TRBD2. Per germline, CDR1 SGDLS and CDR2 YYNGEE. The junction had 4 bases not matched to a gene; V was cut back by 4 bases and J by 4 bases. There are 14 residues in the CDR3. Here the CDR3 DNA reads TGTGCCAGCAGCTTGACTAGCGGGTCAGAGACCCAGTACTTC. This gives the protein CASSLTSGSETQYF.

As concerns this clone: This sample includes further DNA sequences coding for the same CDR3. This chain uses TRBV27 with TRBJ2-3; TRBD2 matches 7 bases. The V segment lost 4 bases and the J segment 0 bases; nucleotides outside the gene matches: 4. Looked up from germline, CDR1 is MNHEY and CDR2 is SMNVEV (reference sequence). The CDR3 is 15 amino acids. CDR3 sequence reads: CASSSGTTSTDTQYF. The DNA for the CDR3 is TGTGCCAGCAGTTCCGGGACTACTAGCACAGATACGCAGTATTTT.

This rearrangement joins TRBV4-1 to TRBJ2-7; possibly TRBD2 for D (5 bases). The CDR3 length is 16 residues. Germline V CDR1 and CDR2: MGHRA, YSYEKL. V was cut by 1 base and J by 1 base, with 14 bases left in between. The CDR3 reads CASSQGEGRGSYEQYF. DNA for the CDR3: TGCGCCAGCAGCCAAGGCGAGGGCAGAGGTTCCTACGAGCAGTACTTC.

This chain links TRBV4-1 with TRBJ2-7; 7 bases map to TRBD1. Trimming removed 6 bases from V and 1 base from J; junction bases left unmatched: 9. The CDR3 consists of 15 residues. The germline V gene encodes CDR1 MGHRA and CDR2 YSYEKL. CDR3 protein: CASSLPGTASYEQYF. CDR3 in DNA: TGCGCCAGCAGTCTACCCGGGACAGCTTCCTACGAGCAGTACTTC.

In the case of this clone: The same CDR3 arises from other DNA sequences in this sample as well. As DNA, the CDR3 is TGTGCCAGCAGCTTAGGGCCTTCCTACGAGCAGTACTTC. It yields the protein CASSLGPSYEQYF. This chain joins TRBV7-3 and TRBJ2-7, with no clear D. The germline gives CDR1 SGHTA, CDR2 FQGTGA. This CDR3 contains 13 residues. Trimming removed 2 bases at V and 1 base at J, with 6 bases between.

Concerning this clone: The same CDR3 can be traced to other DNA sequences in this sample. The DNA for the CDR3 is TGTGCCAGCAGCGTTGGGGGTTCCTATAATTCACCCCTCCACTTT. It yields the protein CASSVGGSYNSPLHF. This chain links TRBV9 with TRBJ1-6; TRBD1 is a possible D gene (5 bases). The CDR3 length is 15 residues. The V end was cut by 2 bases, the J end by 1 base, with 7 bases between. Germline V CDR1 and CDR2: SGDLS, YYNGEE.